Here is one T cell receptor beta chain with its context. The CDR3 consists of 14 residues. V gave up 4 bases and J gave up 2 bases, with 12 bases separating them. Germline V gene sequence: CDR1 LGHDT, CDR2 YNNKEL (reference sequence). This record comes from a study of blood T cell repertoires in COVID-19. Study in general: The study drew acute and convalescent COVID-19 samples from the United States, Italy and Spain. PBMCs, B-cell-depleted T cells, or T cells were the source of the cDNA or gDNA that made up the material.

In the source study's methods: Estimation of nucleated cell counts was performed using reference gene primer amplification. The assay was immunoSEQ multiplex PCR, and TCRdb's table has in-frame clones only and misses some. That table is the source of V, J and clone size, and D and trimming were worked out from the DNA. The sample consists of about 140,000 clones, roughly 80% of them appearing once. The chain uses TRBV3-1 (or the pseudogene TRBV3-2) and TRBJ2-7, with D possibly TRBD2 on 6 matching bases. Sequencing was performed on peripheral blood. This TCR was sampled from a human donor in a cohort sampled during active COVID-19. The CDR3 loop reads CASSPAEGPYEQYF. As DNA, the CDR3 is TGTGCCAGCAGCCCCGCGGAGGGGCCCTACGAGCAGTACTTC.